This T cell receptor beta chain was observed in a study of blood T cell repertoires in COVID-19. Whole-study context: COVID-19 samples from acute and convalescent phases originated in the United States, Italy and Spain.

As processed by the authors: Estimation of nucleated cell counts relied on the amplification of reference gene primers. Here immunoSEQ multiplex PCR was the method, and the copy in TCRdb shows in-frame clones only, minus some. Clone size and the V and J calls come from that table; the DNA yielded D and trimming. The data show roughly 200,000 clones, with about nine tenths seen just once and 10% held by the top ten. CDR1 is SGDLS, CDR2 YYNGEE, per germline. CDR3 length: 15 amino acids. V shed 4 bases and J shed 0 bases, with 11 bases lying between them. This receptor was taken from a man in his late teens or twenties with acute COVID-19. The chain recombines TRBV9 with TRBJ2-1; no reliable D call. The sequenced material came from PBMCs or T cells enriched from blood (not recorded which). Here the CDR3 DNA reads TGTGCCAGCAGCCCTGACTGGAGCTCCTACAATGAGCAGTTCTTC. Translated: CASSPDWSSYNEQFF.